The rows below give T cell receptor beta chains drawn from one sample of a study of vaccination and CD4 T cells after COVID-19. These TCRs are of unknown antigen specificity. TCRdb reprocessed the PCR reads via MiXCR and lists one record per CDR3 protein. Here the sample spans 13,000 to 15,000 distinct CDR3 sequences, approximately 73% being singletons. Input material: CD4+ T cells from blood, cultured in vitro. Source of these receptors: a human donor who had recovered from COVID-19. Each CDR3 is given with its conserved first and last residue. The D gene is left open where the match is weak. The listing skips clone size in some rows; elsewhere it reads once, few, many or a size class.

>TRBV7-2|-|TRBD2|TRBJ2-2
CASRLAGGPSGELFF
TGTGCCAGCCGACTAGCGGGAGGGCCCTCCGGGGAGCTGTTTTTT
>TRBV6-1|-|-|TRBJ1-1
CASSRLGNTEAFF
TGTGCCAGCAGCCGGCTAGGGAACACTGAAGCTTTCTTT
>TRBV24-1|-|-|TRBJ2-7
CATSGGSYEQYF
TGTGCCACCAGTGGCGGATCCTACGAGCAGTACTTC
>TRBV1|-|-|TRBJ2-1
CTSSPTRTSGRAEQFF
TGCACCAGCAGCCCCACCCGGACTAGCGGGAGGGCTGAGCAGTTCTTC
>TRBV20-1|-|-|TRBJ2-4
CSAPHSIAKNIQYF
TGCAGTGCTCCACACTCCATAGCCAAAAACATTCAGTACTTC
>TRBV21-1|-|-|TRBJ1-6
CASSKGQGNSPLHF
TGTGCCAGCAGCAAAGGACAGGGTAATTCACCCCTCCACTTT
>TRBV7-8|-|-|TRBJ2-7
CASSLAALVEAGSYEQYF
TGTGCCAGCAGCTTAGCGGCTCTAGTAGAGGCGGGCTCCTACGAGCAGTACTTC
>TRBV7-2|-|-|TRBJ1-1
CASSYLAEAFF
TGTGCCAGCAGCTATTTGGCTGAAGCTTTCTTT
>TRBV20-1|few|-|TRBJ1-4
CGLGRWGEKLFF
TGCGGCCTCGGGAGGTGGGGAGAAAAACTGTTTTTT
>TRBV20-1|-|TRBD2|TRBJ2-3
CSATRTSGRALDTQYF
TGCAGTGCTACACGGACTAGCGGGAGGGCCTTAGATACGCAGTATTTT
>TRBV24-1|-|TRBD1|TRBJ2-2
CATSGTGEPNTGELFF
TGTGCCACCAGTGGAACAGGGGAACCGAACACCGGGGAGCTGTTTTTT
>TRBV7-8|once|-|TRBJ2-3
CASTLTPAGYTDTQYF
TGTGCCAGCACCCTCACCCCGGCAGGGTACACAGATACGCAGTATTTT
>TRBV15|-|-|TRBJ1-3
CATSRDRLSSGNTIYF
TGTGCCACCAGCAGAGATCGTCTGAGCTCTGGAAACACCATATATTTT
>TRBV2|-|TRBD2|TRBJ2-7
CASSDWDGGATSYEQYF
TGTGCCAGCAGTGACTGGGACGGGGGGGCGACAAGCTACGAGCAGTACTTC
>TRBV18|-|-|TRBJ1-1
CASSPSGNTEAFF
TGTGCCAGCTCACCAAGCGGGAACACTGAAGCTTTCTTT
>TRBV7-2|-|TRBD1|TRBJ1-1
CASSLAPGGGTEAFF
TGTGCCAGCAGCTTAGCGCCAGGGGGCGGCACTGAAGCTTTCTTT
>TRBV6-2/TRBV6-3|-|TRBD1|TRBJ1-5
CASSYLDRVNQPQHF
TGTGCCAGCAGTTACTTAGACAGGGTCAATCAGCCCCAGCATTTT
>TRBV6-5|-|-|TRBJ2-1
CASSYRDKHEQFF
TGTGCCAGCAGTTACCGGGACAAGCATGAGCAGTTCTTC
>TRBV28|once|-|TRBJ1-1
CASSTMPRNTEAFF
TGTGCCAGCAGCACCATGCCTAGGAACACTGAAGCTTTCTTT
>TRBV4-3|-|-|TRBJ1-3
CASSGLSISGNTIYF
TGCGCCAGCAGCGGGTTGAGTATCTCTGGAAACACCATATATTTT
>TRBV10-2|-|TRBD1|TRBJ1-5
CASRGGTGGSPQHF
TGCGCCAGCAGGGGAGGGACAGGGGGATCTCCCCAGCATTTT
>TRBV28|-|-|TRBJ2-4
CASSRRRLLAKNTQYF
TGTGCCAGCAGCCGCCGACGGTTGCTAGCCAAAAACACTCAGTACTTC
>TRBV23-1|few|TRBD1|TRBJ2-5
CASSLNTGEFKETQYF
TGCGCCAGCAGTCTAAACACAGGGGAATTCAAAGAGACCCAGTACTTC
>TRBV12-5|-|-|TRBJ2-1
CASGLGTYYNEQFF
TGTGCTAGTGGTCTAGGGACTTACTACAATGAGCAGTTCTTC
>TRBV7-2|few|-|TRBJ1-6
CASSPVRGSPLHF
TGTGCCAGCAGCCCGGTGAGGGGTTCACCCCTCCACTTT
>TRBV7-9|-|-|TRBJ1-2
CASSLGVTYGYTF
TGTGCCAGCAGCTTAGGGGTTACCTATGGCTACACCTTC
>TRBV12-3/TRBV12-4|-|TRBD1|TRBJ1-2
CASSFRDRPNYGYTF
TGTGCCAGCAGTTTCCGGGACAGACCTAACTATGGCTACACCTTC
>TRBV27|-|TRBD1|TRBJ1-5
CASSLIGQGGNQPQHF
TGTGCCAGCAGTTTAATTGGACAGGGTGGCAATCAGCCCCAGCATTTT
>TRBV28|once|-|TRBJ1-1
CASSLSPRPEAFF
TGTGCCAGCAGTTTATCCCCTCGGCCTGAAGCTTTCTTT
>TRBV6-5|-|TRBD2|TRBJ2-2
CASSYVAGGTNTGELFF
TGTGCCAGCAGTTACGTTGCGGGAGGGACGAACACCGGGGAGCTGTTTTTT
>TRBV28|once|-|TRBJ2-7
CASSPSVAYEQYF
TGTGCCAGCAGCCCCTCAGTAGCCTACGAGCAGTACTTC
>TRBV15|-|-|TRBJ2-7
CATSRATESYEQYF
TGTGCCACCAGCAGAGCGACAGAATCCTACGAGCAGTACTTC
>TRBV7-9|-|-|TRBJ2-2
CASSFFGGGTGELFF
TGTGCCAGCAGCTTTTTCGGGGGCGGGACCGGGGAGCTGTTTTTT
>TRBV20-1|-|TRBD2|TRBJ2-5
CSARGSSGRARETQYF
TGCAGTGCTAGGGGTTCTAGCGGGAGGGCCAGAGAGACCCAGTACTTC
>TRBV4-3|-|TRBD1|TRBJ1-2
CASSNRGQLNHGYTF
TGCGCCAGCAGCAACAGGGGGCAGCTTAACCATGGCTACACCTTC
>TRBV7-2|-|-|TRBJ1-2
CASSSYRGDYTF
TGTGCCAGCAGCTCCTATAGGGGGGACTACACCTTC
>TRBV20-1|-|-|TRBJ1-1
CSARAQVAEAFF
TGCAGTGCTAGGGCCCAGGTCGCTGAAGCTTTCTTT
>TRBV11-3|-|TRBD1|TRBJ2-5
CASSPGGLETQYF
TGTGCCAGCAGCCCAGGGGGCCTGGAGACCCAGTACTTC
>TRBV7-3|-|TRBD2|TRBJ2-1
CASSLAGGPNEQFF
TGTGCCAGCAGCCTAGCGGGAGGGCCGAATGAGCAGTTCTTC
>TRBV6-1|-|TRBD1|TRBJ2-7
CASREGQGLTEQYF
TGTGCCAGCAGAGAGGGACAGGGGTTGACCGAGCAGTACTTC
>TRBV18|few|-|TRBJ1-1
CASSLAASTEAFF
TGTGCCAGCTCACTCGCCGCCAGCACTGAAGCTTTCTTT
>TRBV20-1|-|TRBD2|TRBJ2-5
CSARVAGGVETQYF
TGCAGTGCTAGAGTGGCGGGAGGGGTAGAGACCCAGTACTTC
>TRBV12-3/TRBV12-4|-|TRBD1|TRBJ1-5
CASSSQGRQPQHF
TGTGCCAGCAGTTCACAGGGGCGTCAGCCCCAGCATTTT
>TRBV20-1|-|-|TRBJ1-1
CSARNQGTPEAFF
TGCAGTGCTAGAAATCAGGGGACCCCTGAAGCTTTCTTT
>TRBV7-2|-|-|TRBJ2-1
CASSLGGPRRYEQFF
TGTGCCAGCAGCTTAGGCGGCCCGAGAAGGTATGAGCAGTTCTTC